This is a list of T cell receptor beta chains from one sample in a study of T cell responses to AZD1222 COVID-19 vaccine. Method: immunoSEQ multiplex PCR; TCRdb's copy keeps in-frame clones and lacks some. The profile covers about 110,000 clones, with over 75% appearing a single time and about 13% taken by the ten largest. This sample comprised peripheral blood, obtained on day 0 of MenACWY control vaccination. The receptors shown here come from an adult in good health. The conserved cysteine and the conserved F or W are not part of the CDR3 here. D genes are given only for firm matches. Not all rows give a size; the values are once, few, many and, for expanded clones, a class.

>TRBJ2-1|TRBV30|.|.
AWNHRRSSYNEQF
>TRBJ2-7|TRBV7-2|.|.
ASSDHGGDPSYEQY
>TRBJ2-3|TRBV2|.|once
AIETGYPSTDTQY
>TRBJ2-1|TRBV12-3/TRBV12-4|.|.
ASSGGNYNEQF
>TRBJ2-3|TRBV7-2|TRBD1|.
ASSPQTGGVVTDTQY
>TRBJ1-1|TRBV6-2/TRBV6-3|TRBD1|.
ASSNRGNTEAF
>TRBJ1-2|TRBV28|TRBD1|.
ASSFLLGQGVGYT
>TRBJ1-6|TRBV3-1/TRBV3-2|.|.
ASKGQGRNNSPLH
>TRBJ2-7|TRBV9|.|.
ASSVESGGTYEQY
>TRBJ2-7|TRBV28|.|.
ASSFGPYEQY
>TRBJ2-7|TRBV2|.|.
ASKDQGGQGNEQY
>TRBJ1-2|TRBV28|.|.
ASSFPTESLNYGYT
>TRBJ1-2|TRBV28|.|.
ASSLSDYGYT
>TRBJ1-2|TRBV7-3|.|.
ASSPQGSGYGYT
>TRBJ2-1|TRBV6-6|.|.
ASSFLVKGFGNEQF
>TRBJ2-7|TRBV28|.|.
ASSFVGVSYEQY
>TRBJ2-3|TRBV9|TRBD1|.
ASKTGQGSDTQY
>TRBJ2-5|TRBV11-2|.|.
ASSLGWGETQY
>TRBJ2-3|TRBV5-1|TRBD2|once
ASKPSSGGAIDTQY
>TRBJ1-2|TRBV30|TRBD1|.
AWRPGQDDYGYT
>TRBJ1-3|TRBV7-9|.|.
ASNLRGISGNTIY
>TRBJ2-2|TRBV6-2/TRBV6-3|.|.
ASSSPGEGDSNTGELF
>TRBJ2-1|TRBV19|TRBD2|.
ASSLGLAAYNEQF
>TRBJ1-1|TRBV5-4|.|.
ASSLSMTEAF
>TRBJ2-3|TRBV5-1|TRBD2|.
ASRTSGGTDTQY
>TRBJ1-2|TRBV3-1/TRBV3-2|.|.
ASSQQGIANYGYT
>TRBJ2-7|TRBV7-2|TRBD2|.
ASSLVALLAGESYEQY
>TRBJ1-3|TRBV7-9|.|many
AVGGGSGNTIY
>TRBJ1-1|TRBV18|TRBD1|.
ASSPGIGQGANTEAF
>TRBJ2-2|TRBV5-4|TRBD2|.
ASSRGLASNTGELF
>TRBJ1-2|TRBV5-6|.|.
ASSVRGGLQGYGYT
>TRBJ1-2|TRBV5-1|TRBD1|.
ASSQLGQGYGYT
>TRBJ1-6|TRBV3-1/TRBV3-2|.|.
ASSQTADHNSPLH
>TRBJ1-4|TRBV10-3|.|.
AISPGAGGIGEKLF
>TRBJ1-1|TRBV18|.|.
ASSPLGPGLNTEAF
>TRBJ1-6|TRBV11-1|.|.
ASSQGQVNSPLH
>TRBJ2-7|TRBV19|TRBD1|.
ASSIAGTGSYEQY
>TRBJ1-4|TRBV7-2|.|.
ASSLPTLDEKLF
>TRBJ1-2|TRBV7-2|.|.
ASRLVWASNNGYT